Listed below are T cell receptor beta chains from one sample, sequenced in a study of T cells in localized non-small cell lung cancer. The data were produced by immunoSEQ multiplex PCR, yet TCRdb's version contains in-frame clones alone and is incomplete. The sample consists of 90,000 to 95,000 clones, more than 75% of them appearing once. Specimen: PBMCs, collected before any cancer treatment. These TCRs come from a woman aged 40-75 years with stage II squamous cell lung carcinoma. The CDR3 runs from the conserved cysteine through the conserved F or W. The D gene is left open where the match is weak. Rows may omit the clone size; those that give it use once, few, many or a size class.

clone_size j_call cdr3_length d_call v_call cdr3_aa cdr3_nt
- TRBJ1-1 14 - TRBV2 CASNPRGGGQEAFF TGTGCCAGCAACCCAAGAGGTGGAGGCCAGGAAGCTTTCTTT
- TRBJ2-3 15 - TRBV4-1 CASSYPGHFTDTQYF TGCGCCAGCAGCTATCCGGGACATTTCACAGATACGCAGTATTTT
- TRBJ2-5 18 TRBD2 TRBV10-3 CAISGPPGLAGGPETQYF TGTGCCATCAGTGGCCCCCCGGGACTAGCGGGGGGGCCGGAGACCCAGTACTTC
few TRBJ2-3 13 - TRBV30 CAWSATGRDTQYF TGTGCCTGGAGTGCGACGGGGCGGGATACGCAGTATTTT
- TRBJ1-2 14 - TRBV5-1 CASSLVSEFGGYTF TGCGCCAGCAGCTTGGTTTCCGAATTTGGCGGCTACACCTTC
- TRBJ1-2 14 - TRBV30 CAWSVQAGNYGYTF TGTGCCTGGAGTGTACAAGCAGGGAACTATGGCTACACCTTC
- TRBJ2-2 13 - TRBV28 CASNLRGTGELFF TGTGCCAGCAACCTTAGGGGCACCGGGGAGCTGTTTTTT
- TRBJ1-2 15 - TRBV10-2 CASSESNRDFYGYTF TGCGCCAGCAGTGAGTCAAACAGGGATTTCTATGGCTACACCTTC
- TRBJ1-1 11 - TRBV20-1 CREESSTEAFF TGCAGGGAGGAGAGTAGCACTGAAGCTTTCTTT
- TRBJ1-4 15 TRBD1 TRBV6-5 CASSYPGQGNEKLFF TGTGCCAGCAGTTACCCGGGACAGGGTAATGAAAAACTGTTTTTT
- TRBJ2-7 14 TRBD2 TRBV6-1 CASSWTGRVYEQYF TGTGCCAGCAGTTGGACCGGGAGGGTCTACGAGCAGTACTTC
- TRBJ2-7 18 TRBD2 TRBV9 CASSAGTSGRRVGYEQYF TGTGCCAGCAGCGCCGGGACTAGCGGGAGGAGGGTGGGCTACGAGCAGTACTTC
medium-sized TRBJ2-7 13 TRBD1 TRBV6-1 CASTGTGLNEQYF TGTGCCAGCACCGGGACAGGACTAAACGAGCAGTACTTC
- TRBJ2-2 16 TRBD2 TRBV5-4 CASSNLSGTRAGELFF TGTGCCAGCAGCAATCTTAGCGGGACCCGCGCCGGGGAGCTGTTTTTT
few TRBJ2-1 16 - TRBV14 CASSQLQAGSYNEQFF TGTGCCAGCAGCCAACTACAGGCTGGCTCCTACAATGAGCAGTTCTTC
once TRBJ2-1 11 TRBD1 TRBV6-1 CASDRVNEQFF TGTGCCAGCGACAGGGTCAATGAGCAGTTCTTC
- TRBJ1-5 14 TRBD1 TRBV6-1 CASTWGQNNQPQHF TGTGCCAGCACTTGGGGACAGAACAATCAGCCCCAGCATTTT
- TRBJ1-6 17 - TRBV28 CASRPSRGLLYNSPLHF TGTGCCAGCAGACCCTCAAGGGGGTTACTATATAATTCACCCCTCCACTTT
- TRBJ1-5 15 - TRBV28 CASSLLQGSNQPQHF TGTGCCAGCAGTCTCTTACAGGGAAGCAATCAGCCCCAGCATTTT
- TRBJ2-7 14 - TRBV5-1 CASSLARGIGEQYF TGCGCCAGCAGCTTGGCCCGGGGGATTGGAGAGCAGTACTTC
- TRBJ2-2 17 - TRBV11-2 CASSPQIGRSNTGELFF TGTGCCAGCAGCCCGCAGATCGGGCGGTCGAACACCGGGGAGCTGTTTTTT
- TRBJ2-5 17 - TRBV5-1 CASSPPAQGPTRETQYF TGCGCCAGCAGCCCCCCCGCCCAGGGGCCGACTCGGGAGACCCAGTACTTC
- TRBJ2-1 17 - TRBV14 CASSRGARRSPYNEQFF TGTGCCAGCAGCCGCGGGGCCCGGAGGAGTCCCTACAATGAGCAGTTCTTC
- TRBJ1-2 13 TRBD1 TRBV11-2 CASSFDRAYGYTF TGTGCCAGCAGCTTCGACAGGGCATATGGCTACACCTTC
- TRBJ2-7 16 TRBD2 TRBV5-1 CASTAGTSGTSYEQYF TGCGCCAGCACTGCCGGGACTAGCGGGACAAGCTACGAGCAGTACTTC
- TRBJ1-1 13 - TRBV7-9 CASSSTGYTEAFF TGTGCCAGCAGCTCGACAGGCTACACTGAAGCTTTCTTT
- TRBJ1-2 15 - TRBV6-6 CASSITLSGGYGYTF TGTGCCAGCAGTATTACCCTCTCGGGAGGGTATGGCTACACCTTC
few TRBJ1-5 16 - TRBV10-2 CASSGRPVGVNQPQHF TGCGCCAGCAGTGGCCGCCCTGTCGGGGTCAATCAGCCCCAGCATTTT
few TRBJ1-4 12 - TRBV29-1 CSVGKVNEKLFF TGCAGCGTAGGGAAAGTTAATGAAAAACTGTTTTTT
- TRBJ2-5 15 - TRBV6-1 CASSTDSWGEETQYF TGTGCCAGCAGTACCGACAGTTGGGGGGAAGAGACCCAGTACTTC
- TRBJ1-1 13 - TRBV7-9 CASSPTPNTEAFF TGTGCCAGCAGTCCTACACCTAACACTGAAGCTTTCTTT
- TRBJ1-2 14 TRBD1 TRBV27 CASSRTGPNYGYTF TGTGCCAGCAGTCGGACAGGGCCTAACTATGGCTACACCTTC
- TRBJ2-2 16 - TRBV5-6 CASSLRGQRVTGELFF TGTGCCAGCAGCTTGCGAGGCCAGAGAGTCACCGGGGAGCTGTTTTTT
- TRBJ1-1 12 - TRBV7-9 CASSPVLTEAFF TGTGCCAGCAGCCCGGTCCTCACTGAAGCTTTCTTT
- TRBJ1-6 15 - TRBV7-6 CASSRQFSYNSPLHF TGTGCCAGCAGTCGACAGTTCTCTTATAATTCACCCCTCCACTTT
- TRBJ1-3 13 - TRBV6-5 CASALSSGNTIYF TGTGCCAGCGCCTTGAGCTCTGGAAACACCATATATTTT
- TRBJ2-1 17 TRBD2 TRBV2 CASSEGASGGKGNEQFF TGTGCCAGCAGTGAAGGTGCTAGCGGGGGGAAGGGTAATGAGCAGTTCTTC
- TRBJ1-1 13 - TRBV19 CASSRRGNTEAFF TGTGCCAGTAGTAGGCGGGGTAACACTGAAGCTTTCTTT
- TRBJ2-7 15 TRBD2 TRBV7-6 CASSLQGTSSYEQYF TGTGCCAGCAGCTTACAGGGGACTAGCTCCTACGAGCAGTACTTC
- TRBJ1-1 13 - TRBV10-3 CAISVSRSREAFF TGTGCCATCAGTGTAAGCAGGTCGAGGGAAGCTTTCTTT
- TRBJ1-2 16 - TRBV10-3 CAISESFRSTNYGYTF TGTGCCATCAGTGAGTCTTTTAGGAGTACTAACTATGGCTACACCTTC
- TRBJ1-2 15 - TRBV7-8 CASSPGFPGDYGYTF TGTGCCAGCAGTCCCGGATTTCCCGGGGACTATGGCTACACCTTC
- TRBJ1-1 13 - TRBV11-2 CASSLLINTEAFF TGTGCCAGCAGCTTACTGATAAACACTGAAGCTTTCTTT
- TRBJ1-3 16 TRBD1 TRBV4-2 CASSQEGGTGLETIYF TGTGCCAGCAGCCAAGAAGGAGGGACAGGGCTTGAGACCATATATTTT
- TRBJ1-2 14 - TRBV7-8 CASSLVRGAEGYTF TGTGCCAGCAGCTTAGTTAGGGGCGCAGAAGGCTACACCTTC
- TRBJ1-5 13 - TRBV6-1 CASSDRPGQPQHF TGTGCCAGCAGTGACAGGCCGGGCCAGCCCCAGCATTTT
- TRBJ1-5 14 TRBD1 TRBV29-1 CSVDDRGTGQPQHF TGCAGCGTTGATGACAGGGGTACGGGTCAGCCCCAGCATTTT
- TRBJ1-1 15 TRBD1 TRBV6-5 CASSFRGGSNTEAFF TGTGCCAGCAGTTTCAGGGGGGGGTCGAACACTGAAGCTTTCTTT
- TRBJ2-7 17 TRBD2 TRBV19 CASSIAGGRADPYEQYF TGTGCCAGTAGTATAGCCGGCGGGAGGGCCGACCCCTACGAGCAGTACTTC
- TRBJ2-5 13 - TRBV5-6 CASSRGGWEEQYF TGTGCCAGCTCCCGAGGCGGGTGGGAAGAGCAGTACTTC
- TRBJ2-3 17 - TRBV29-1 CSVDQNPPGAGTDTQYF TGCAGCGTTGATCAAAACCCGCCCGGGGCAGGAACAGATACGCAGTATTTT
- TRBJ1-5 15 - TRBV5-8 CASSLGAGGNQPQHF TGTGCCAGCAGCTTGGGGGCAGGAGGCAATCAGCCCCAGCATTTT